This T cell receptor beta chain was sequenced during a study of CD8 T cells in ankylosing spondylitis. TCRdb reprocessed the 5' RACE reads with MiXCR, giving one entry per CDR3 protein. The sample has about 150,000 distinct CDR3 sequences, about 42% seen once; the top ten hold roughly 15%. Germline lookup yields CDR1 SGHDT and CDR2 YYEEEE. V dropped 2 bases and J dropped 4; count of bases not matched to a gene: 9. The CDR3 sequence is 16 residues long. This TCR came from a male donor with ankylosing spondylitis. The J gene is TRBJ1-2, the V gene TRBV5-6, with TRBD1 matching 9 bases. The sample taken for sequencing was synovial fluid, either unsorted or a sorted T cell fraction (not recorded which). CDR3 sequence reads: CASSFQPTGGIYGYTF. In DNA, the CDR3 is TGTGCCAGCAGCTTCCAACCAACAGGGGGCATCTATGGCTACACCTTC.